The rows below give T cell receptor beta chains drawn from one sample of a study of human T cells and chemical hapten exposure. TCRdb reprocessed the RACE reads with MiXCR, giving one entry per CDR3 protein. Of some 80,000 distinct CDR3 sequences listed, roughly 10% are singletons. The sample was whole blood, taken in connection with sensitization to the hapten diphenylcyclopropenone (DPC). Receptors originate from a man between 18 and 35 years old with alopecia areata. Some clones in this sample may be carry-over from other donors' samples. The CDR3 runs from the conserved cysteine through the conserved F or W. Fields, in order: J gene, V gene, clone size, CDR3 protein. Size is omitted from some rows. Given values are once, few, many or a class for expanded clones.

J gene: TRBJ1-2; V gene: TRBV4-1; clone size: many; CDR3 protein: CASSQEDSAYGYTF
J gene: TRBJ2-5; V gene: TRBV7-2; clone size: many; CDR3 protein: CASSPDRAEETQYF
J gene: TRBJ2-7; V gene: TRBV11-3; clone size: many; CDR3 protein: CASSPSFNGPIRF
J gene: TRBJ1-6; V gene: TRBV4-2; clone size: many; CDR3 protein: CASSQDPYSSPLHF
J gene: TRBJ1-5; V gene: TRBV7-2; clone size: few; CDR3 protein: CASRRDRGQNQPQHF
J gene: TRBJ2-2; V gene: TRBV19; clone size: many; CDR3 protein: CASSIPGQNPGKLFF
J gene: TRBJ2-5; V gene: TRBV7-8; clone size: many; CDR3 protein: CASSLETGGLGETQYF
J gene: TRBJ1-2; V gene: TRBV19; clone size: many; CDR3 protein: CASSARGDGIYGYTF
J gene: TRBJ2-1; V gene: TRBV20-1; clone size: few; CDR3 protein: CSTRDYVREGEQFF
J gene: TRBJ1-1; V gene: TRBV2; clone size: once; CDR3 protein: CASSDDREGTEAFF
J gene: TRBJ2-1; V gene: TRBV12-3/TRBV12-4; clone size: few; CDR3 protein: CASSPPGRSPYNEQFF
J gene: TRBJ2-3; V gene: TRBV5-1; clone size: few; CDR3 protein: CASSTGSTDTQYF
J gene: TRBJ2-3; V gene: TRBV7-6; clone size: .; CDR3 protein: CASSLEASGGTDTQYF
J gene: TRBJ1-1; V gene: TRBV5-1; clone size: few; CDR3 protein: CASRRDRGLSVNTEAFF
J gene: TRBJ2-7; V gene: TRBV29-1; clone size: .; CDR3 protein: CSVVPGTGKRAYEQYF
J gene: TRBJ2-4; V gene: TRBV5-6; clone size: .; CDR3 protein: CASSLRFSGNIQYF
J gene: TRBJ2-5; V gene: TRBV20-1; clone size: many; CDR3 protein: CSAYYAGTSIEETQYF
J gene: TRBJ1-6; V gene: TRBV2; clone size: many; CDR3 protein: CASSEETRSPLHF
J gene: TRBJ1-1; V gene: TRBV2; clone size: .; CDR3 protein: CASSYSEEAFF
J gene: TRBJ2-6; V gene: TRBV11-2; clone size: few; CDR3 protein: CASSSRPASGANVLTF
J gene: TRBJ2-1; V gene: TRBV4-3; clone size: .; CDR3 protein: CASSFGQGPYNEQFF
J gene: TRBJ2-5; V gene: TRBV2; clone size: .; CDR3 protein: CASSNRGGETQYF
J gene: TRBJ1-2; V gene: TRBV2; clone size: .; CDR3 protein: CASNFRAFYGYTF
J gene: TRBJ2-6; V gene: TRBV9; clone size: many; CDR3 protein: CASSGTLTLGANVLTF
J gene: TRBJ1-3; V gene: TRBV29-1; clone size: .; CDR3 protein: CSVRDAGNTIYF
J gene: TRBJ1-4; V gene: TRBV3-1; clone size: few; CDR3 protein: CASSHSNEKLFF
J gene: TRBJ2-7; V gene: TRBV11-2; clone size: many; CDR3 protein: CASSSRGGYEQYF
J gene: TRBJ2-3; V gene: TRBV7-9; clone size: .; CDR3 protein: CASSLVTGGNTQYF
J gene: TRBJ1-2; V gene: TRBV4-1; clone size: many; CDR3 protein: CASSSPGTKIYGYTF
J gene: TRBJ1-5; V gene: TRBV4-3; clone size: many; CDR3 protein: CASSRFVTGLNQPQHF
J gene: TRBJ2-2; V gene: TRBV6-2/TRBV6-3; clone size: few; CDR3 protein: CATKVAGGITGELFF
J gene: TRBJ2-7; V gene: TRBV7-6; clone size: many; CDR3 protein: CASSLAPPGLSSYEQYF
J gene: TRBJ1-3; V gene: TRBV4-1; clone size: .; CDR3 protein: CASSQDVGGGNTIYF
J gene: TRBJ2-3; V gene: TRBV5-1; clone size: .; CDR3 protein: CASSLAPQPGSSDTQYF
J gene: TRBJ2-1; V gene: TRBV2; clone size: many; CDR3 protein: CASMRRLASNEQFF
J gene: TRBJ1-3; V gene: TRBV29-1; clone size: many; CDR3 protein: CSVAEASGNTIYF
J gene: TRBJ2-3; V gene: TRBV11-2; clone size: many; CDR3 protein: CASSNPRQAATKDLTDTQYF
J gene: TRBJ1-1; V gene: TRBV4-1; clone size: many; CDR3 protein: CASSGKQGWTEAFF
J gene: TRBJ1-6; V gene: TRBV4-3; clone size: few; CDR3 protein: CASSQDYSSYNSPLHF
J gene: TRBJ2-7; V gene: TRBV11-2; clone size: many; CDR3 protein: CASSRTSGGLMYEQYF
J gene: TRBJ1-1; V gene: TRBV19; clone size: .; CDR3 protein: CASRTGGNTEAFF
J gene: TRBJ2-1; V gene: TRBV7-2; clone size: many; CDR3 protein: CASSLAVRRNEQFF